This T cell receptor (beta chain) was documented in a study of blood T cells in healthy people across ages. Each sample gave at least 6.5 million isolated PBMCs. Regarding the study as a whole: Age advanced and TCR beta diversity per million T cells fell, roughly linearly.

V gave up 8 bases and J gave up 7 bases; unmatched junction bases: 7. CDR3 length: 14 amino acids. Then a second PCR, running roughly 6 to 11 cycles, was carried out with a sample-barcoded 5' primer and a J-beta primer mix. Each CDR3 protein is one row after TCRdb ran MiXCR on the 5' RACE reads. The table records 1.8 million or so distinct CDR3 sequences, about two fifths of them present only once. This clonotype was detected a few times. The antigen remains undetermined. The sample taken for sequencing was blood. The receptor comes from a human donor in good health. The chain is built from TRBV6-7 and TRBJ2-2, with 10 bases identical to TRBD1. TRBV6-7 carries the ORF label, with uncertain function. The CDR3 bases are TGTGCCAGCCCTAGACAGGGGGCGGACGGGGAGCTGTTTTTT. The encoded protein is CASPRQGADGELFF.